This T cell receptor (beta chain) was profiled in a study of T cell responses to AZD1222 COVID-19 vaccine. Study in general: Analyses pooled second doses at about 4 or about 12 weeks.

The method was immunoSEQ multiplex PCR; TCRdb's version includes in-frame clones alone and lacks a portion of them. The sample yields roughly 150,000 clones, approximately 89% seen once. Points on this clone: Its antigen remains unidentified.

Broader study findings: Only a handful of AZD1222 recipients, six or seven in all, had baseline seropositivity.

The sequencing used peripheral blood, collected on day 0 of AZD1222 vaccination. This clonotype was sampled from an adult in good health.

CDR3 amino acids: CASSPGGAGTEAFF. DNA of the CDR3: TGTGCCAGCTCACCCGGGGGCGCGGGAACTGAAGCTTTCTTT. This chain uses TRBV18 with TRBJ1-1; a weak D match, TRBD1 (6 bases). The V and J ends lost 3 bases and 5 bases respectively, with 13 bases between them. CDR1 is KGHSH and CDR2 is LQKENI in the germline V gene. The CDR3 totals 14 residues.